The 10 T cell receptor beta chains below were found in one sample sequenced in a study of early T cells in non-severe SARS-CoV-2 infection. TCRdb passed the 5' RACE reads through MiXCR, listing each CDR3 protein once. The table has about 20,000 distinct CDR3 sequences, over 4% seen once; the top ten hold roughly 5%. Source material: whole blood. The origin of the receptors is an adult who was a healthcare worker with PCR-confirmed SARS-CoV-2 infection or an uninfected control (not recorded which).

This clonotype was found many times. J is TRBJ2-7 and V is TRBV20-1; maybe TRBD2 (6 bases). V was trimmed by 3 bases and J by 2 bases, leaving 17 bases between them. Looked up from germline, CDR1 is DFQATT and CDR2 is SNEGSKA (reference sequence). This CDR3 spans 15 amino acids. CDR3 protein: CSASSSGRPTYEQYF. CDR3 sequence (DNA): TGCAGTGCTAGTTCATCTGGGAGGCCAACCTACGAGCAGTACTTC.

By sample fraction, this clonotype is medium-sized. The chain recombines TRBV27 with TRBJ2-1; maybe TRBD2 (5 bases). CDR3 length equals 14 residues. The germline gives CDR1 MNHEY, CDR2 SMNVEV (reference sequence). Trimming stripped 6 bases from V and 5 bases from J, with 14 bases between. The CDR3 sequence is CASRPPLADNEQFF. CDR3 nucleotide sequence: TGTGCCAGCAGGCCCCCTCTAGCTGACAATGAGCAGTTCTTC.

The V call is TRBV7-2, the J call TRBJ1-1; 7 bases align to TRBD1. CDR1 and CDR2 from the germline V gene are SGHTA and FQGNSA. The V segment lost 5 bases and the J segment 3 bases; nucleotides outside the gene matches: 9. The CDR3 has 15 residues. CDR3 nucleotides: TGTGCCAGCAGCCGTGACAGGGCGGGTTACACTGAAGCTTTCTTT. Amino acids: CASSRDRAGYTEAFF.

Many counts were recorded for this clonotype. This chain links TRBV13 with TRBJ2-5; 7 bases map to TRBD1. Germline loops: CDR1 PRHDT, CDR2 FYEKMQ (reference sequence). Unmatched junction bases numbered 19, after V lost 5 bases and J lost 4 bases. CDR3 length: 18 residues. The CDR3 bases are TGTGCCAGCAGCCCCCGGGGTACGAGGGGGCTTCAACGAGAGACCCAGTACTTC. It is translated as CASSPRGTRGLQRETQYF. The full variable domain, completed using reference TRBV13 and TRBJ2-5, is AAGVIQSPRHLIKEKRETATLKCYPIPRHDTVYWYQQGPGQDPQFLISFYEKMQSDKGSIPDRFSAQQFSDYHSELNMSSLELGDSALYFCASSPRGTRGLQRETQYFGPGTRLLVL.

This clonotype was detected ten times or more. This chain uses TRBV3-1 with TRBJ1-3; D is unclear. Germline-derived CDR1 and CDR2 are LGHDT and YNNKEL (reference sequence). This CDR3 region has 16 residues. Deletions cut 3 bases from V and 1 base from J, with 13 bases between. In DNA form, the CDR3 reads TGTGCCAGCAGCCATAGACAAGCAGGATCTGGAAACACCATATATTTT. This codes for CASSHRQAGSGNTIYF.

This clonotype has at least ten counts. This CDR3 reads CASSPPQGSPLHF. In DNA, the CDR3 is TGTGCCAGCTCACCACCGCAGGGTTCACCCCTCCACTTT. The J gene is TRBJ1-6, the V gene TRBV18; a possible D gene is TRBD1 (5 bases). The V gene's germline CDR1 is KGHSH and CDR2 LQKENI. V gave up 0 bases and J gave up 9 bases, with 6 bases separating them. The CDR3 totals 13 residues.

The chain links TRBV5-4 to TRBJ2-3; a possible D gene is TRBD2 (5 bases). Trimming took off 2 bases at V and 5 bases at J, with 9 bases between the two ends. This CDR3 region has 13 residues. The germline CDR1 and CDR2 sequences are SGHNT and YYREEE (reference sequence). The CDR3 loop is CASSFLAGDTQYF. For the CDR3, the DNA is TGTGCCAGCAGCTTCCTAGCCGGAGATACGCAGTATTTT.

In this sample, this clonotype turned up many times. The chain employs TRBV7-2 and TRBJ2-2, with D perhaps matching TRBD2 (6 bases). There are 14 residues in the CDR3. The V gene's germline CDR1 is SGHTA and CDR2 FQGNSA. V was trimmed by 4 bases and J by 1 base, leaving 7 bases between them. The DNA of the CDR3 is TGTGCCAGCAGCTGGGGGGAGAACACCGGGGAGCTGTTTTTT. It yields the protein CASSWGENTGELFF.

Concerning this clonotype: This may come from a read error, since a much larger clone is one base off. The V and J genes are TRBV5-4 and TRBJ1-2; a weak D match, TRBD1 (5 bases). V lost 6 bases and J lost 0, with 12 bases in between. The CDR3 length is 14 residues. The germline gives CDR1 SGHNT, CDR2 YYREEE (reference sequence). The CDR3 sequence is CASNDQGSNYGYTF. The CDR3 DNA follows: TGTGCCAGCAATGACCAGGGCTCTAACTATGGCTACACCTTC.

At least ten counts were recorded for this clonotype. The chain combines TRBV11-2 with TRBJ2-4; 9 nucleotides align to TRBD1. Germline CDR1 reads SGHAT; CDR2 reads FQNNGV. Trimming cost V 2 bases and J 7 bases; bases outside gene matches: 6. The CDR3 length is 15 residues. In DNA, the CDR3 is TGTGCCAGCAGCTTACGCGAGGGGACAGGGAACATTCAGTACTTC. This encodes CASSLREGTGNIQYF. Full variable domain (remainder filled in from reference TRBV11-2 and TRBJ2-4): EAGVAQSPRYKIIEKRQSVAFWCNPISGHATLYWYQQILGQGPKLLIQFQNNGVVDDSQLPKDRFSAERLKGVDSTLKIQPAKLEDSAVYLCASSLREGTGNIQYFGAGTRLSVL.